This TCR beta chain emerged from a study of T cell responses to AZD1222 COVID-19 vaccine. Study-wide results and caveats: White British people made up most donors, females outnumbered males, and clonal diversity was possibly underestimated.

The table lists this clone with a count of one. Its antigen is unknown. The repertoire was sequenced with immunoSEQ multiplex PCR; TCRdb's copy has only in-frame clones and lacks some. The table shows about 170,000 clones, with 70% to 90% occurring only once. Material: peripheral blood, obtained 28 days after the second dose of the MenACWY control vaccine. This sequence was found in an adult who received the MenACWY meningococcal vaccine as a control.

The CDR3 reads CASSSAPNTEAFF. CDR3 sequence (DNA): TGCGCCAGCAGCTCCGCGCCGAACACTGAAGCTTTCTTT. The rearrangement uses TRBV5-1 and TRBJ1-1, with D uncertain. The V and J ends lost 3 bases and 1 base respectively, with 7 bases between them. This CDR3 is 13 amino acids long. Germline CDR1 is SGHRS and CDR2 is YFSETQ.